The clone carrying this TCR beta chain came up a few times. Repertoires were generated with immunoSEQ multiplex PCR, while TCRdb's copy carries only in-frame clones and drops some. The data hold over 30,000 clones, with more than 75% observed a single time. CDR3 size: 13 residues. V was pared by 11 bases and J by 5 bases, with 18 bases between. Germline values: CDR1 PRHDT, CDR2 FYEKMQ (reference sequence). This entry comes from a study of radiotherapy plus CTLA-4 blockade in lung cancer. At the level of the study: Disease control reached approximately 30%, with objective responses in approximately 17%.

Sequenced material: peripheral blood, taken from a patient treated with radiotherapy plus ipilimumab. The gene calls are TRBV13 and TRBJ1-1, with TRBD1 as a possible D gene (6 bases). This TCR derives from a human donor with non-small cell lung cancer that progressed on radiotherapy plus ipilimumab. CDR3 region: CAWTPRGGTEAFF. CDR3 DNA: TGTGCCTGGACTCCCAGGGGCGGGACTGAAGCTTTCTTT.